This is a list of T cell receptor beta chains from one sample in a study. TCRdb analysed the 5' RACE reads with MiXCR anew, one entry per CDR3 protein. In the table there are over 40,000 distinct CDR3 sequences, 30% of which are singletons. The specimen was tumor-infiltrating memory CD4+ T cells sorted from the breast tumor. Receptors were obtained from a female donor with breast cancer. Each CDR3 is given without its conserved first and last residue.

CDR3: ASSPGLAGVRGAKNIQY; J: TRBJ2-4; V: TRBV27
CDR3: SARPPTSFNEQY; J: TRBJ2-7; V: TRBV20-1
CDR3: SVEDREGGENGYT; J: TRBJ1-2; V: TRBV29-1
CDR3: ATSDLDRGVGYT; J: TRBJ1-2; V: TRBV24-1
CDR3: ASRLDRVAGYT; J: TRBJ1-2; V: TRBV5-1
CDR3: ASSQAGNQPQH; J: TRBJ1-5; V: TRBV14
CDR3: ASSFRQGTEAF; J: TRBJ1-1; V: TRBV7-3
CDR3: ASSLQGGSNQPQH; J: TRBJ1-5; V: TRBV11-2
CDR3: ASSLDRGPYNEQF; J: TRBJ2-1; V: TRBV7-8
CDR3: ASSRGEGTLKLF; J: TRBJ1-4; V: TRBV4-1
CDR3: ASRPRTGIREETEAF; J: TRBJ1-1; V: TRBV6-5
CDR3: ASSLSGIRKEQY; J: TRBJ2-7; V: TRBV7-9
CDR3: ASSSGQMNTEAF; J: TRBJ1-1; V: TRBV5-1
CDR3: ASSFITSDVDTQY; J: TRBJ2-3; V: TRBV7-8
CDR3: ASSSARTGSSYNEQF; J: TRBJ2-1; V: TRBV27
CDR3: ASSLMGVEQPQH; J: TRBJ1-5; V: TRBV5-4
CDR3: ASSQQDAADTQY; J: TRBJ2-3; V: TRBV3-1
CDR3: ASSVGLAHSYEQY; J: TRBJ2-7; V: TRBV9
CDR3: TSSHRDSAYEQY; J: TRBJ2-7; V: TRBV4-1
CDR3: ASSQTNRAAQNQETQY; J: TRBJ2-5; V: TRBV4-1
CDR3: ASSSGSYNSPLH; J: TRBJ1-6; V: TRBV12-3/TRBV12-4
CDR3: ASSRGGGNQPQH; J: TRBJ1-5; V: TRBV7-8
CDR3: AIRDFVRETDQPQH; J: TRBJ1-5; V: TRBV10-3
CDR3: ASSLGGGQGIQY; J: TRBJ2-4; V: TRBV5-6